A single sample gave rise to the 8 T cell receptor beta chains below, sequenced in a study of blood T cell repertoires in COVID-19. Libraries were prepared by immunoSEQ multiplex PCR; TCRdb keeps only in-frame clonotypes and omits some of them. The sample carries about 220,000 clones, 85% recorded once. The sample consisted of peripheral blood. These receptors originate from a man in his fifties or sixties who had recovered from COVID-19.

This chain connects TRBV3-1 (or the pseudogene TRBV3-2) to TRBJ1-6; TRBD1 is a possible D gene (6 bases). The CDR3 has 14 residues. V was cut by 5 bases and J by 6 bases, with 11 bases left in between. CDR1 and CDR2 (germline): LGHDT, YNNKEL (reference sequence). For the CDR3, the DNA is TGTGCCAGCAGCTTTGGACAGATTAATTCACCCCTCCACTTT. Its translation is CASSFGQINSPLHF.

This chain joins TRBV20-1 and TRBJ2-5; D is undetermined. V was pared by 0 bases and J by 7 bases, with 6 bases between. Per germline, CDR1 DFQATT and CDR2 SNEGSKA (reference sequence). This CDR3 spans 11 amino acids. The CDR3 here is CSARDLRTQYF. CDR3 coding DNA: TGCAGTGCTAGAGATCTAAGGACCCAGTACTTC.

This clone was observed a single time. The chain uses TRBV9 and TRBJ2-2, with D unclear. V was trimmed by 0 bases and J by 1 base, leaving 10 bases between them. Germline-derived CDR1 and CDR2 are SGDLS and YYNGEE. The CDR3 has 16 residues. CDR3 protein: CASSVERHMNTGELFF. The DNA for the CDR3 is TGTGCCAGCAGCGTAGAACGACACATGAACACCGGGGAGCTGTTTTTT.

The chain joins TRBV2 to TRBJ1-5; TRBD1 agrees at 11 bases. Germline V gives CDR1 SNHLY, CDR2 FYNNEI. This CDR3 has 14 residues. V dropped 8 bases and J dropped 6; count of bases not matched to a gene: 6. The CDR3 sequence: CASSGQGGIQPQHF. The CDR3 coding sequence is TGTGCCAGCTCGGGACAGGGGGGAATTCAGCCCCAGCATTTT.

J is TRBJ2-1 and V is TRBV5-6; TRBD2 aligns across 11 bases. Germline CDR1 and CDR2: SGHDT and YYEEEE. There are 17 residues in the CDR3. The V gene end was trimmed by 4 bases and the J gene end by 5 bases; junction bases not matched to a gene: 11. Here the CDR3 reads CASSGGTSGYLNNEQFF. The CDR3 coding sequence is TGTGCCAGCAGCGGCGGGACTAGCGGATATCTTAACAATGAGCAGTTCTTC.

The gene calls are TRBV6-6 and TRBJ2-2; 7 nucleotides agree with TRBD1. V was pared by 8 bases and J by 5 bases, with 14 bases of the junction left unmatched. CDR3 length: 16 residues. Germline CDR1 and CDR2: MNHNY and SVGAGI (reference sequence). The CDR3, as DNA: TGTGCCAGCCGTTTGAGCCAGGGGGTACGAACCGGGGAGCTGTTTTTT. It yields the protein CASRLSQGVRTGELFF.

The CDR3 loop reads CASSRAGQGAHSDTQYF. The CDR3 coding sequence is TGTGCCAGCAGCCGGGCTGGGCAGGGCGCGCATTCAGATACGCAGTATTTT. The rearrangement links TRBV28 to TRBJ2-3; TRBD1 might be the D (5 bases). The CDR3 is 17 amino acids. Germline CDR1 MDHEN, CDR2 SYDVKM. With 6 bases removed from V and 4 bases from J, the gap between germline ends came to 23 bases.

The chain has TRBV6-5 and TRBJ1-4, with D maybe TRBD1 (5 bases). The V gene lost 11 bases and the J gene lost 5 bases, with 18 bases spanning the gap. This CDR3 spans 14 amino acids. Germline CDR1 is MNHEY and CDR2 is SVGAGI. The CDR3 spells CASDGGGENEKLFF. CDR3 sequence (DNA): TGTGCCTCCGACGGGGGAGGGGAAAATGAAAAACTGTTTTTT.